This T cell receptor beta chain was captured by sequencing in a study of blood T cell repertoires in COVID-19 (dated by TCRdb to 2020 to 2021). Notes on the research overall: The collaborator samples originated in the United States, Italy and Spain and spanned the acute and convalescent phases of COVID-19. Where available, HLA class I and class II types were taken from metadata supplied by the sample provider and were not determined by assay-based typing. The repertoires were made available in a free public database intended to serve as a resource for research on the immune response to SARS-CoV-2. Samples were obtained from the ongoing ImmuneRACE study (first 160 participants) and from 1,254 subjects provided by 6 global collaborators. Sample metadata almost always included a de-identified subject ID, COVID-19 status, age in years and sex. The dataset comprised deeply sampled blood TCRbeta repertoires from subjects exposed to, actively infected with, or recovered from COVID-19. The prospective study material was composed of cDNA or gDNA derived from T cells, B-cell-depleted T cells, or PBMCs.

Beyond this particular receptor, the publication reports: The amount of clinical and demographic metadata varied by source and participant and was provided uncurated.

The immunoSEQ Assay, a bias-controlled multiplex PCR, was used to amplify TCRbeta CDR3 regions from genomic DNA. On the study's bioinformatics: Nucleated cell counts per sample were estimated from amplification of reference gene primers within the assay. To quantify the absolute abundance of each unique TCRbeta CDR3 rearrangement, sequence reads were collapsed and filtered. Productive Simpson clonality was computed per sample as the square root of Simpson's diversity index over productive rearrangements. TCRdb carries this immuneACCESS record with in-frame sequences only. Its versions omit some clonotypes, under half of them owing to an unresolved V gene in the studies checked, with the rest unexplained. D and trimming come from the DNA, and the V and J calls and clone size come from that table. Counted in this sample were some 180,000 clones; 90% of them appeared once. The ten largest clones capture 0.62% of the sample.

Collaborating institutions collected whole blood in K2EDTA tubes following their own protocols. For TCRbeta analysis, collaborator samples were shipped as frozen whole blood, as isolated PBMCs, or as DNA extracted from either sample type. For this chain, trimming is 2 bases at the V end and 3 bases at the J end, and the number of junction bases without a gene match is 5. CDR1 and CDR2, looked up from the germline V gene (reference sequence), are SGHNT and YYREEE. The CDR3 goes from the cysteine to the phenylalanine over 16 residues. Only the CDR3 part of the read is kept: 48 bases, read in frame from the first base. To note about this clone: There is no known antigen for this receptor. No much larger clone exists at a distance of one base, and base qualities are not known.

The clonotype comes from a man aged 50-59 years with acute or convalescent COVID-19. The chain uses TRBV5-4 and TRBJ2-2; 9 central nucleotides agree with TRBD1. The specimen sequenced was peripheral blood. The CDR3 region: CASSFSGTGHTGELFF. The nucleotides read TGTGCCAGCAGCTTCTCCGGGACAGGGCACACCGGGGAGCTGTTTTTT.